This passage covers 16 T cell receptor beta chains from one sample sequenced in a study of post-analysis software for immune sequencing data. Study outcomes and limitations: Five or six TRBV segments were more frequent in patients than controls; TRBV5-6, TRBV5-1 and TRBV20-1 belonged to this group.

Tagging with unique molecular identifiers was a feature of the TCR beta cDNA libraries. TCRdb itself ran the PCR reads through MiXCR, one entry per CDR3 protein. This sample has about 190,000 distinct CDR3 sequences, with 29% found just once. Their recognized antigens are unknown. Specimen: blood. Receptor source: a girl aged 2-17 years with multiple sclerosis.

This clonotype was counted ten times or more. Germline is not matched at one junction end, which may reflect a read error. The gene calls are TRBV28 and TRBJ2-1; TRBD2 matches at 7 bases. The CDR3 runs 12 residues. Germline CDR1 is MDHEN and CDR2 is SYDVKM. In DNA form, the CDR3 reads TGCGCCAGCAGCTTGGGGGGGAATGAGCAGTTCTTC. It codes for CASSLGGNEQFF.

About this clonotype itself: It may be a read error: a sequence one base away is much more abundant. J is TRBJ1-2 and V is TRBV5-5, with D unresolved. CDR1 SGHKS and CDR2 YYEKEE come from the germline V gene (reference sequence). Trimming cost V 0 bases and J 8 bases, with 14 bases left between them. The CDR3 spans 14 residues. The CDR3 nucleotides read TGTGCCAGCAGCTTGGACGGTGTGGGTTTGGGCTACACCTTC. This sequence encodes CASSLDGVGLGYTF. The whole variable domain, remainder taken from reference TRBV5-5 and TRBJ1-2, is DAGVTQSPTHLIKTRGQQVTLRCSPISGHKSVSWYQQVLGQGPQFIFQYYEKEERGRGNFPDRFSARQFPNYSSELNVNALLLGDSALYLCASSLDGVGLGYTFGSGTRLTVV.

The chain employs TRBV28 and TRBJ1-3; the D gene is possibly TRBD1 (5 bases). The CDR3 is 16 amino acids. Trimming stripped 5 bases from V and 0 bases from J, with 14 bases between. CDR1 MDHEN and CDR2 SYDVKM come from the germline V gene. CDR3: CASSPRDRFSGNTIYF. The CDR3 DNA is TGTGCCAGCAGTCCTAGGGACCGCTTCTCTGGAAACACCATATATTTT.

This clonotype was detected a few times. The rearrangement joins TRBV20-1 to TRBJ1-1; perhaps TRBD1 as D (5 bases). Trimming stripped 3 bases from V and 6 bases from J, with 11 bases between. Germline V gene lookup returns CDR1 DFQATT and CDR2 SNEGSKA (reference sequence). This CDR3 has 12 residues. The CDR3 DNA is TGCAGTGCTAGGGAGGGGAGTGCTGAAGCTTTCTTT. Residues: CSAREGSAEAFF.

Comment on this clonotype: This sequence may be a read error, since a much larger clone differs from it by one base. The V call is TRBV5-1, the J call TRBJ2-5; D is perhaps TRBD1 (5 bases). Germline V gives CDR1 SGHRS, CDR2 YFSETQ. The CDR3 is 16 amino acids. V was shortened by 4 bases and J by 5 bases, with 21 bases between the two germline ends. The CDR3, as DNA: TGCGCCAGCAGCGTGGGGCCCGTGGACACTTCGGAGACCCAGTACTTC. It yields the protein CASSVGPVDTSETQYF.

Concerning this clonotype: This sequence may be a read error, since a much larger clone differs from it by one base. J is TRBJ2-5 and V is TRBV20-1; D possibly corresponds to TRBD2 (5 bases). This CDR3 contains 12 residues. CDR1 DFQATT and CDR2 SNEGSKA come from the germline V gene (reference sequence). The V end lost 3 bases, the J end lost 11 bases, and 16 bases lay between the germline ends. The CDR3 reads CSASRTLGGQYF. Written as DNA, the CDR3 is TGCAGTGCTAGTAGGACGCTGGGCGGGCAGTACTTC.

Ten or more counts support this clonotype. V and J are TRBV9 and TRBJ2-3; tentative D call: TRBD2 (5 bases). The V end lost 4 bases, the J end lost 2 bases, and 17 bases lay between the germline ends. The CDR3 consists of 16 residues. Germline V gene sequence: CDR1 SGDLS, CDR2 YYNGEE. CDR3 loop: CASSPRSGRPTDTQYF. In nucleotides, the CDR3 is TGTGCCAGCAGCCCAAGGAGCGGCCGCCCCACAGATACGCAGTATTTT.

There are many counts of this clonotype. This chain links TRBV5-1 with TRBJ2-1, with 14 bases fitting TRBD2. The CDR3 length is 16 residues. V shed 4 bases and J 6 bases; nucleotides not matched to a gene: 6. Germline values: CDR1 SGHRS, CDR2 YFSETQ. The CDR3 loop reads CASSGRTSGGSNEQFF. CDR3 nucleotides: TGCGCCAGCAGCGGCAGGACTAGCGGGGGGTCCAATGAGCAGTTCTTC.

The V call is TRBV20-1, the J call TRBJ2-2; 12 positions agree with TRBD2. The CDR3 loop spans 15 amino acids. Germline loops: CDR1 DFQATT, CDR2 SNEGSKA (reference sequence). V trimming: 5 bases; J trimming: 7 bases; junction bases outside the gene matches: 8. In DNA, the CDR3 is TGCAGTGCTGGTGGACTAGCGGGAAGCTACGGGGAGCTGTTTTTT. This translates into CSAGGLAGSYGELFF.

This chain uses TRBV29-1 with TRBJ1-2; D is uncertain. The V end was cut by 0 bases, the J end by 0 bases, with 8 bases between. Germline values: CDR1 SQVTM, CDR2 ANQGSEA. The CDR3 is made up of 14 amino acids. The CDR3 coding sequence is TGCAGCGTTGAAGATCTTCCCTCTAACTATGGCTACACCTTC. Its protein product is CSVEDLPSNYGYTF.

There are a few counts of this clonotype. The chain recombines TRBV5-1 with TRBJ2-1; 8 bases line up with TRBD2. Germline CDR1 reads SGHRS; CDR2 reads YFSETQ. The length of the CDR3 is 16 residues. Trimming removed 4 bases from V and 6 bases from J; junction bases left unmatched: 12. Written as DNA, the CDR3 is TGCGCCAGCAGCAACACCCCTAGCGGGCCTTCCAATGAGCAGTTCTTC. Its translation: CASSNTPSGPSNEQFF.

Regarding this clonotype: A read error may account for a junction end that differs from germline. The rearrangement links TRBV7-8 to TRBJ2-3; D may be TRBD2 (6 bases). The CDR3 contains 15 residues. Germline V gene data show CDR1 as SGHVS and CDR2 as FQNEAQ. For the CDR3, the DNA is TGTGTCAGCAGCCCCGGGACTTCTGTCACAGATACGCAGTATTTT. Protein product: CVSSPGTSVTDTQYF.

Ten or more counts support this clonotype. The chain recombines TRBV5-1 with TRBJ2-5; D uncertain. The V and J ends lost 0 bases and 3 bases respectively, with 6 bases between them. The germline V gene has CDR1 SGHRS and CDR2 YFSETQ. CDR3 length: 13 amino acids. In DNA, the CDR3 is TGCGCCAGCAGCTTGGGGGTGGAAGAGACCCAGTACTTC. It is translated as CASSLGVEETQYF.

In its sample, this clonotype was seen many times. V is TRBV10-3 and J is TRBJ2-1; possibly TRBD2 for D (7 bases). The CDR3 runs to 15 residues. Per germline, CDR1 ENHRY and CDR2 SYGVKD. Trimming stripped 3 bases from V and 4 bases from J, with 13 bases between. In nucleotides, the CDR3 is TGTGCCATCAGTGATGTGGGGGGGGCATACAATGAGCAGTTCTTC. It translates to CAISDVGGAYNEQFF.

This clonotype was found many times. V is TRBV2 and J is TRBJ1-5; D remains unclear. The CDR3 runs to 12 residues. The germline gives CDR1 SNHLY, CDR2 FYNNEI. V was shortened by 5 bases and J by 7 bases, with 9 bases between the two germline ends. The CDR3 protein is CASSRTPQPQHF. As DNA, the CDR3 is TGTGCCAGCAGTCGGACCCCCCAGCCCCAGCATTTT.

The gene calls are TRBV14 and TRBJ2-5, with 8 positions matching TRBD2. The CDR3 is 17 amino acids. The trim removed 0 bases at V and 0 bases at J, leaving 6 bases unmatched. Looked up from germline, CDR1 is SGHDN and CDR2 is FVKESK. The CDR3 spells CASSQDRLAGYQETQYF. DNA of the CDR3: TGTGCCAGCAGCCAAGATCGGCTAGCGGGCTACCAAGAGACCCAGTACTTC.